What follows are 9 T cell receptor beta chains derived from one specimen sequenced in a study of T cell clonotyping in hematopoietic cell transplantation. Repertoires were generated with immunoSEQ multiplex PCR, while TCRdb's copy carries only in-frame clones and drops some. The sample includes around 12,000 clones, around 85% of them seen just once. Sequences were derived from PBMCs, sampled 100 days after allogeneic stem cell transplant. Receptors were obtained from a female patient aged 40-49 years who had an allogeneic stem cell transplant from a related donor, so T cells may come from the graft donor. Some clones in this sample may be carry-over from other donors' samples.

The genes are TRBV29-1 and TRBJ2-5; no definite D call. Trimming stripped 3 bases from V and 0 bases from J, with 11 bases between. The germline V gene has CDR1 SQVTM and CDR2 ANQGSEA. This CDR3 is built from 14 residues. CDR3 in DNA: TGCAGCGTTGAGCCTACAGCCTACCAAGAGACCCAGTACTTC. Translating gives CSVEPTAYQETQYF.

The chain combines TRBV30 with TRBJ1-1; the D gene is possibly TRBD1 (6 bases). The ends were cut back, 6 bases at V and 5 bases at J, with 13 bases in the middle. Germline V lookup: CDR1 GTSNPN, CDR2 SVGIG (reference sequence). The CDR3 sequence is 12 residues long. The CDR3 nucleotides are TGTGCCTGTGACAGGTGGCAAACTGAAGCTTTCTTT. Amino acid sequence: CACDRWQTEAFF.

The chain links TRBV19 to TRBJ2-2, with 8 bases that match TRBD1. The junction had 3 bases not matched to a gene; V was cut back by 8 bases and J by 1 base. Per the germline V gene, CDR1 is LNHDA and CDR2 is SQIVND (reference sequence). The CDR3 runs to 14 residues. As DNA, the CDR3 is TGTGCCAGTTCCGGGACAGGGAACACCGGGGAGCTGTTTTTT. Translation: CASSGTGNTGELFF. The full variable domain, in which reference TRBV19 and TRBJ2-2 provide the parts outside the CDR3, is DGGITQSPKYLFRKEGQNVTLSCEQNLNHDAMYWYRQDPGQGLRLIYYSQIVNDFQKGDIAEGYSVSREKKESFPLTVTSAQKNPTAFYLCASSGTGNTGELFFGEGSRLTVL.

The V gene is TRBV5-1, the J gene TRBJ1-2; weak D call: TRBD1 (6 bases). The ends were cut back, 4 bases at V and 6 bases at J, with 16 bases in the middle. The CDR3 loop spans 14 amino acids. CDR1 is SGHRS, CDR2 YFSETQ, per germline. This CDR3 is CASSQGWGQDGYTF. The CDR3 DNA is TGCGCCAGCAGCCAAGGGTGGGGGCAGGATGGCTACACCTTC.

The gene calls are TRBV9 and TRBJ2-4, with 15 bases identical to TRBD2. The junction had 4 bases not matched to a gene; V was cut back by 5 bases and J by 7 bases. The length of the CDR3 is 15 residues. Germline assignment: CDR1 SGDLS and CDR2 YYNGEE. The CDR3 loop reads CASSRTSGGVNIQYF. Written as DNA, the CDR3 is TGTGCCAGCAGTAGGACTAGCGGGGGGGTTAACATTCAGTACTTC.

The rearrangement uses TRBV7-3 and TRBJ2-3; D is possibly TRBD2 (6 bases). Trimming left V 8 bases short and J 4 bases short, with 16 bases between. Germline loops: CDR1 SGHTA, CDR2 FQGTGA. The CDR3 sequence is 14 residues long. CDR3 DNA sequence: TGTGCCAGCCGCGGAGGGCTTGGTGCAGATACGCAGTATTTT. This codes for CASRGGLGADTQYF.

This clone was seen once. The chain carries TRBV6-6 and TRBJ1-4, with D hard to call. CDR3 size: 16 residues. Germline CDR1 and CDR2: MNHNY and SVGAGI (reference sequence). Trimming shortened V by 2 bases and J by 3 bases, and 13 bases separated the two germline ends. The DNA for the CDR3 is TGTGCCAGCAGTTACAGCCCGACAACCCCTAATGAAAAACTGTTTTTT. It encodes CASSYSPTTPNEKLFF.

The chain links TRBV6-5 to TRBJ2-3; the D gene is possibly TRBD2 (5 bases). CDR1 is MNHEY and CDR2 is SVGAGI in the germline V gene. V was pared by 6 bases and J by 5 bases, with 15 bases between. This CDR3 region has 14 residues. Here the CDR3 reads CASSRGLSGDTQYF. CDR3 nucleotide sequence: TGTGCCAGCAGCCGTGGACTTTCAGGAGATACGCAGTATTTT.

The chain uses TRBV5-4 and TRBJ2-2, with D hard to call. Deletions cut 2 bases from V and 5 bases from J, with 16 bases between. From germline, CDR1 is SGHNT and CDR2 YYREEE (reference sequence). This CDR3 is 16 amino acids long. The CDR3: CASSLGPVVETGELFF. The CDR3 nucleotides are TGTGCCAGCAGCTTAGGCCCCGTGGTGGAAACCGGGGAGCTGTTTTTT. The full variable domain, rest sourced from reference TRBV5-4 and TRBJ2-2, is ETGVTQSPTHLIKTRGQQVTLRCSSQSGHNTVSWYQQALGQGPQFIFQYYREEENGRGNFPPRFSGLQFPNYSSELNVNALELDDSALYLCASSLGPVVETGELFFGEGSRLTVL.